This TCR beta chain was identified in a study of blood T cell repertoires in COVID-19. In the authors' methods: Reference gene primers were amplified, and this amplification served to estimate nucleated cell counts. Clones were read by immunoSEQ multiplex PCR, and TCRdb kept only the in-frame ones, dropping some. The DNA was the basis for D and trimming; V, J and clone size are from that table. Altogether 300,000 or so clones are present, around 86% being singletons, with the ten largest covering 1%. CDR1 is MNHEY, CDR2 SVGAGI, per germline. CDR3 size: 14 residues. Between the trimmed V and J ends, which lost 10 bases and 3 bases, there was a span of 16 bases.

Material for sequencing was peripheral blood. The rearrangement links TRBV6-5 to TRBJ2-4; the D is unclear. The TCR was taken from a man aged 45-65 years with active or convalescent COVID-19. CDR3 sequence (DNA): TGTGCCACGTCGACACCTTCGGTCAAAAACATTCAGTACTTC. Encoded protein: CATSTPSVKNIQYF.